The next 20 T cell receptor beta chains were all read from a single sample in a study of blood T cell repertoires in COVID-19. Produced via immunoSEQ multiplex PCR; TCRdb's table is partial and in-frame only. This sample has nearly 110,000 clones; 60% to 85% occur once, and the top ten carry 4.3%. Sequencing was done on a sample of peripheral blood. The receptors come from a man between 70 and 80 years old with acute or convalescent COVID-19.

The rearrangement uses TRBV6-2 or TRBV6-3 and TRBJ2-5, with 8 bases fitting TRBD1. Germline CDR1 reads MNHEY; CDR2 reads SVGEGT. The ends lost 5 bases at V and 5 bases at J; junction bases unmatched: 7. This CDR3 has 14 residues. CDR3 bases: TGTGCCAGCAGTGGACAGGGTCCGGGGGAGACCCAGTACTTC. Its protein product is CASSGQGPGETQYF.

This rearrangement joins TRBV5-1 to TRBJ1-1; TRBD1 matches at 7 bases. V gave up 1 base and J gave up 1 base; unmatched junction bases: 4. The CDR3 consists of 15 residues. Per the germline V gene, CDR1 is SGHRS and CDR2 is YFSETQ. The CDR3 reads CASSLTGVANTEAFF. The CDR3, as DNA: TGCGCCAGCAGCTTGACAGGGGTGGCGAACACTGAAGCTTTCTTT.

The CDR3 protein is CASSLEGAGGYTF. The CDR3 DNA is TGTGCCAGCAGCTTGGAGGGGGCGGGTGGCTACACCTTC. This chain joins TRBV5-4 and TRBJ1-2; TRBD1 aligns across 7 bases. Germline CDR1 and CDR2: SGHNT and YYREEE (reference sequence). The CDR3 spans 13 residues. J lost 7 bases, V lost 0 bases, and 3 bases had no gene match.

V and J are TRBV7-2 and TRBJ2-7; unclear D gene. CDR1 and CDR2 from the germline V gene are SGHTA and FQGNSA. This CDR3 comprises 11 residues. V was shortened by 4 bases and J by 5 bases, with 6 bases between the two germline ends. CDR3 sequence: CASSYFDEQYF. CDR3 coding DNA: TGTGCCAGCAGCTACTTCGACGAGCAGTACTTC.

V usage is TRBV19 and J usage is TRBJ1-2; possible D gene TRBD1, 5 bases. V lost 4 bases and J 3 bases, leaving 9 bases between the germline ends. Germline CDR1 and CDR2: LNHDA and SQIVND (reference sequence). This CDR3 is 13 amino acids long. The CDR3 DNA sequence: TGTGCCAGTAGTAATACAGGTGACTATGGCTACACCTTC. It yields the protein CASSNTGDYGYTF.

In this sample, this clone turned up a few times. This chain uses TRBV19 with TRBJ1-5, with 10 nucleotides matching TRBD1. The junction had 7 bases not matched to a gene; V was cut back by 5 bases and J by 6 bases. The CDR3 is 15 amino acids. Germline CDR1 is LNHDA and CDR2 is SQIVND (reference sequence). Here the CDR3 reads CASSQGQGITQPQHF. The DNA for the CDR3 is TGTGCCAGTAGTCAGGGACAGGGGATTACTCAGCCCCAGCATTTT. Variable domain in full (rest from reference TRBV19 and TRBJ1-5): DGGITQSPKYLFRKEGQNVTLSCEQNLNHDAMYWYRQDPGQGLRLIYYSQIVNDFQKGDIAEGYSVSREKKESFPLTVTSAQKNPTAFYLCASSQGQGITQPQHFGDGTRLSIL.

The V and J genes are TRBV7-7 and TRBJ2-7, with TRBD1 as a possible D gene (8 bases). The V gene's germline CDR1 is SSHAT and CDR2 FNYEAQ (reference sequence). The V gene lost 5 bases and the J gene lost 6 bases, with 20 bases spanning the gap. The length of the CDR3 is 15 residues. The CDR3 reads CASSQSTGGVREQYF. CDR3 nucleotides: TGTGCCAGCAGCCAAAGTACAGGGGGGGTACGCGAGCAGTACTTC.

The chain combines TRBV28 with TRBJ1-6, with 7 bases aligning to TRBD1. The germline gives CDR1 MDHEN, CDR2 SYDVKM. J gave up 9 bases and V 9 bases, and 5 bases lay outside the gene matches. This CDR3 contains 12 residues. The CDR3 nucleotides are TGTGCCAGTAGGGACAGCGGTTCACCCCTCCACTTT. Protein product: CASRDSGSPLHF.

As DNA, the CDR3 is TGTGCCAGCAGTGAATTAAGGGGGAGGGATGAGCAGTTCTTC. Amino acid sequence: CASSELRGRDEQFF. The chain is built from TRBV25-1 and TRBJ2-1, with D perhaps matching TRBD2 (7 bases). The CDR3 extends over 14 amino acids. The ends were cut back, 1 base at V and 8 bases at J, with 12 bases in the middle. The germline V gene encodes CDR1 MGHDK and CDR2 SYGVNS. The full variable domain, completed using reference TRBV25-1 and TRBJ2-1, is EADIYQTPRYLVIGTGKKITLECSQTMGHDKMYWYQQDPGMELHLIHYSYGVNSTEKGDLSSESTVSRIRTEHFPLTLESARPSHTSQYLCASSELRGRDEQFFGPGTRLTVL.

This rearrangement joins TRBV7-3 to TRBJ2-5, with 9 positions matching TRBD1. V shed 6 bases, J shed 2 bases, and the junction held 7 bases outside the gene matches. Germline CDR1 reads SGHTA; CDR2 reads FQGTGA. The CDR3 consists of 15 residues. The CDR3 loop reads CASSYTDRGQETQYF. In nucleotides, the CDR3 is TGTGCCAGCAGTTACACCGACAGGGGGCAAGAGACCCAGTACTTC.

V is TRBV7-3 and J is TRBJ2-2; weak D call: TRBD2 (5 bases). Looked up from germline, CDR1 is SGHTA and CDR2 is FQGTGA. The CDR3 totals 17 residues. V shed 2 bases and J shed 1 base, with 14 bases lying between them. CDR3 sequence: CASSLFVRTRNTGELFF. The CDR3 bases are TGTGCCAGCAGCTTATTTGTTCGGACTCGGAACACCGGGGAGCTGTTTTTT.

The CDR3 bases are TGTGCCAGCAGCTTAACTAACTCTGGAAACACCATATATTTT. Translation: CASSLTNSGNTIYF. The chain joins TRBV9 to TRBJ1-3, with D hard to call. Germline CDR1 reads SGDLS; CDR2 reads YYNGEE. Trimming shortened V by 4 bases and J by 0 bases, and 8 bases separated the two germline ends. The CDR3 contains 14 residues.

This chain links TRBV7-9 with TRBJ1-2, with D hard to call. CDR1 is SEHNR and CDR2 is FQNEAQ in the germline V gene (reference sequence). V lost 1 base and J 2 bases, leaving 8 bases between the germline ends. This CDR3 has 14 amino acids. The CDR3 is CASSLETRNYGYTF. CDR3 DNA sequence: TGTGCCAGCAGCTTAGAGACACGAAACTATGGCTACACCTTC.

This chain connects TRBV29-1 to TRBJ1-2; TRBD1 matches 7 bases. The V gene's germline CDR1 is SQVTM and CDR2 ANQGSEA. J gave up 5 bases and V 3 bases, and 9 bases lay outside the gene matches. The CDR3 is made up of 14 amino acids. CDR3 coding DNA: TGCAGCGTTGACCCGACAGGGCGTGAATATGGCTACACCTTC. Its translation: CSVDPTGREYGYTF.

The chain has TRBV7-6 and TRBJ2-3, with a tentative D call TRBD1 (5 bases). Trimming pared 5 bases from V and 4 bases from J, leaving 13 bases between. Germline V gives CDR1 SGHVS, CDR2 FNYEAQ. This CDR3 comprises 14 residues. This CDR3 reads CASSPTTGSDTQYF. Here the CDR3 DNA reads TGTGCCAGCAGCCCGACCACAGGCTCAGATACGCAGTATTTT.

V gene TRBV6-5 combines with J gene TRBJ1-1, with D possibly being TRBD1 (5 bases). This CDR3 has 15 amino acids. Germline assignment: CDR1 MNHEY and CDR2 SVGAGI. The V end was cut by 5 bases, the J end by 0 bases, with 13 bases between. The CDR3 loop is CASSTDTPMNTEAFF. The CDR3 bases are TGTGCCAGCAGTACGGACACCCCCATGAACACTGAAGCTTTCTTT.

This clone appeared a few times. This sequence joins TRBV5-1 and TRBJ2-2, with 8 bases fitting TRBD1. Losses at the gene ends were 2 bases for V and 4 bases for J; bases not matched to a gene: 10. The V gene's germline CDR1 is SGHRS and CDR2 YFSETQ. This CDR3 has 17 residues. The CDR3 protein is CASSFNGAGGVTGELFF. CDR3 sequence (DNA): TGCGCCAGCAGCTTTAATGGGGCAGGGGGCGTCACCGGGGAGCTGTTTTTT. The full variable domain, with the rest looked up from reference TRBV5-1 and TRBJ2-2, is KAGVTQTPRYLIKTRGQQVTLSCSPISGHRSVSWYQQTPGQGLQFLFEYFSETQRNKGNFPGRFSGRQFSNSRSEMNVSTLELGDSALYLCASSFNGAGGVTGELFFGEGSRLTVL.

The chain has TRBV5-1 and TRBJ2-5; D is perhaps TRBD1 (7 bases). From germline, CDR1 is SGHRS and CDR2 YFSETQ. The CDR3 contains 16 residues. V lost 3 bases and J lost 5, with 20 bases in between. This CDR3 is CASSSRNRAGGETQYF. The CDR3 DNA reads as TGCGCCAGCAGCTCCCGAAACCGGGCAGGGGGGGAGACCCAGTACTTC.

The genes are TRBV5-1 and TRBJ2-2; TRBD1 aligns across 8 bases. V lost 4 bases, J lost 0 bases, and 5 bases stayed unmatched. The CDR3 runs to 16 residues. Looked up from germline, CDR1 is SGHRS and CDR2 is YFSETQ. As DNA, the CDR3 is TGCGCCAGCAGCGTGGGACAGGACTCGAACACCGGGGAGCTGTTTTTT. Protein: CASSVGQDSNTGELFF.

This clone was counted a single time. The chain combines TRBV2 with TRBJ2-7, with 7 bases that match TRBD1. Germline CDR1 and CDR2: SNHLY and FYNNEI. The CDR3 totals 14 residues. Trimming took 8 bases from V and 0 from J; bases not matched to a gene: 7. The CDR3 region has the DNA TGTGCCAGCGTTATACAGGGGACCTCCTACGAGCAGTACTTC. This sequence encodes CASVIQGTSYEQYF.